This is a list of T cell receptor beta chains from one sample in a study of human T cells and chemical hapten exposure. TCRdb re-derived calls from the RACE reads in MiXCR, one entry per CDR3 protein. The profile shows about 90,000 distinct CDR3 sequences, 8.5% of them singletons. The specimen was whole blood, collected in connection with sensitization to the hapten diphenylcyclopropenone (DPC). The origin of the receptors is a man in his forties with alopecia areata. Some clones in this sample may be carry-over from other donors' samples. Each CDR3 is given with its conserved first and last residue. Each record gives: J gene, V gene, D gene, clone size, CDR3 DNA, CDR3 protein. A D gene is named only where the DNA matches it firmly. A row's size may be missing; if present it is once, few, many or a size class.

j_call: TRBJ2-7
v_call: TRBV29-1
d_call: -
clone_size: few
cdr3_nt: TGCAGCGTTGAAGGGATCTACGAGCAGTACTTC
cdr3_aa: CSVEGIYEQYF

j_call: TRBJ1-1
v_call: TRBV12-3/TRBV12-4
d_call: -
clone_size: many
cdr3_nt: -
cdr3_aa: CASSLASLGMGEAFF

j_call: TRBJ2-2
v_call: TRBV29-1
d_call: -
clone_size: many
cdr3_nt: TGCAGCGTTGGGCACAGCACCGGGGAGCTGTTTTTT
cdr3_aa: CSVGHSTGELFF

j_call: TRBJ2-3
v_call: TRBV29-1
d_call: -
clone_size: -
cdr3_nt: TGCAGCGTTGACCCGGGGATACCTATCAGCACAGATACGCAGTATTTT
cdr3_aa: CSVDPGIPISTDTQYF

j_call: TRBJ2-3
v_call: TRBV11-3
d_call: TRBD2
clone_size: many
cdr3_nt: TGTGCCAGCACAACTAGCGGGATAAGGACAGATACGCAGTATTTT
cdr3_aa: CASTTSGIRTDTQYF

j_call: TRBJ1-5
v_call: TRBV30
d_call: -
clone_size: few
cdr3_nt: TGTGCCTGGAGTGGGCAGAATCAGCCCCAGCATTTT
cdr3_aa: CAWSGQNQPQHF

j_call: TRBJ1-5
v_call: TRBV12-3/TRBV12-4
d_call: -
clone_size: many
cdr3_nt: TGTGCCAGCAGTTTAGAAGCAGGGCCGATGATCCCCCAGCATTTT
cdr3_aa: CASSLEAGPMIPQHF

j_call: TRBJ1-2
v_call: TRBV12-3/TRBV12-4
d_call: -
clone_size: many
cdr3_nt: TGTGCCAGCAGTTTACCGGACTCCAATGGCTACACCTTC
cdr3_aa: CASSLPDSNGYTF

j_call: TRBJ2-7
v_call: TRBV5-5
d_call: -
clone_size: few
cdr3_nt: TGTGCCAGCAACCCGGGGAGCTCCTACGAGCAGTACTTC
cdr3_aa: CASNPGSSYEQYF

j_call: TRBJ1-1
v_call: TRBV6-5
d_call: -
clone_size: once
cdr3_nt: TGTGCCAGCAGTTATATTCATGCAGGGAGAAACACTGAAGCTTTCTTT
cdr3_aa: CASSYIHAGRNTEAFF

j_call: TRBJ1-1
v_call: TRBV27
d_call: -
clone_size: many
cdr3_nt: TGTGCCAGCAGTTCAGTGGGGACTAAAATAGCTTTCTTT
cdr3_aa: CASSSVGTKIAFF

j_call: TRBJ2-1
v_call: TRBV20-1
d_call: -
clone_size: many
cdr3_nt: TGCAGTGCTAGAGATCCTGGCAATGAGCAGTTCTTC
cdr3_aa: CSARDPGNEQFF

j_call: TRBJ1-1
v_call: TRBV25-1
d_call: -
clone_size: few
cdr3_nt: TGTGCCAGCAGCCCCCTTAGAGGGATGAACACTGAAGCTTTCTTT
cdr3_aa: CASSPLRGMNTEAFF

j_call: TRBJ2-2
v_call: TRBV6-5
d_call: TRBD1
clone_size: -
cdr3_nt: TGTGCCAGCAGGGGACAGGGGGAATGGACCGGGGAGCTGTTTTTT
cdr3_aa: CASRGQGEWTGELFF

j_call: TRBJ2-1
v_call: TRBV12-3/TRBV12-4
d_call: -
clone_size: few
cdr3_nt: TGTGCCAGCAGTTTTCAGGGGAGCTCCTACAATGAGCAGTTCTTC
cdr3_aa: CASSFQGSSYNEQFF

j_call: TRBJ1-5
v_call: TRBV6-2/TRBV6-3
d_call: TRBD1
clone_size: many
cdr3_nt: TGTGCCAGCAGTGAAGGGACAGGCCGCAATCAGCCCCAGCATTTT
cdr3_aa: CASSEGTGRNQPQHF